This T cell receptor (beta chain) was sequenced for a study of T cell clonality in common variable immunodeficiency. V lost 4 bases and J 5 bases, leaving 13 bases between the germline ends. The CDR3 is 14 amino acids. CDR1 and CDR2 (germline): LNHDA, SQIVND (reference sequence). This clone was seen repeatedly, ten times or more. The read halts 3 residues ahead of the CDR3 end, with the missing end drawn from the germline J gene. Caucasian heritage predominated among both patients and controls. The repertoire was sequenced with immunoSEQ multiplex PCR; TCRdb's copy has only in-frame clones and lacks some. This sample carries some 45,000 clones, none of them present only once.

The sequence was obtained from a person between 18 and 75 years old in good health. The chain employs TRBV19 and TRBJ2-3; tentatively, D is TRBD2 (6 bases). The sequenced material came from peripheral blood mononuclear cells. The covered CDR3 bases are TGTGCCAGTAGTAAAGGCGGGGCCGGAGATACG. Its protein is CASSKGGAGDT. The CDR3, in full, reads CASSKGGAGDTQYF.